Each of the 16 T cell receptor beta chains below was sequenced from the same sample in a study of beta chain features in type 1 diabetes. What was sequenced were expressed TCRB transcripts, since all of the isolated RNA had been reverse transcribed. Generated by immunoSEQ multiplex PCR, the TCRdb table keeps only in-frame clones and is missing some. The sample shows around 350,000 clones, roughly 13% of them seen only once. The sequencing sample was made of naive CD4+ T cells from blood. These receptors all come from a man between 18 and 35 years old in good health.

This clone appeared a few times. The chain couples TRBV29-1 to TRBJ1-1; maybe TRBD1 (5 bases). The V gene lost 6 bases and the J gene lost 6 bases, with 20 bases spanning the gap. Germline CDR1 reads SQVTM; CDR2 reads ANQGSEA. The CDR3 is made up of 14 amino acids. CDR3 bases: TGCAGCGTCCAAGGGGCGCGGGGAGGGGCTGAAGCTTTCTTT. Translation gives CSVQGARGGAEAFF.

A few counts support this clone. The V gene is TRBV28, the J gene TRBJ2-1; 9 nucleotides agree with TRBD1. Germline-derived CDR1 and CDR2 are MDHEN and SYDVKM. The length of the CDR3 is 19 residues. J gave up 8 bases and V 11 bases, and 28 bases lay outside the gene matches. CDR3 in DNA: TGTGCCTCAATACCGGGACAGGGAATTTCTGGATCTAAGGCCGATGAGCAGTTCTTC. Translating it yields CASIPGQGISGSKADEQFF.

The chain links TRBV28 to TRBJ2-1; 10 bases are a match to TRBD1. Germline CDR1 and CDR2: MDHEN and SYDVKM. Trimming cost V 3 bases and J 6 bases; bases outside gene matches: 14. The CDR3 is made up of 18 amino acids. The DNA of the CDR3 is TGTGCCAGCAGTTTCGTTTCTTTGACGGGACAGGGGACCAATGAGCAGTTCTTC. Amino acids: CASSFVSLTGQGTNEQFF.

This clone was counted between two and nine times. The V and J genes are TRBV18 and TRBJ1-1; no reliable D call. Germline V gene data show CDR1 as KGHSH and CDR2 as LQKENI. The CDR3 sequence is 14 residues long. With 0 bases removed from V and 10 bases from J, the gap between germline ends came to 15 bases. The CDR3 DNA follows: TGTGCCAGCTCACCACCGGCCCAGGCTAAAGCAGCTTTCTTT. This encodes CASSPPAQAKAAFF.

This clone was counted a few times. The CDR3 DNA follows: TGTGCCAGCTCACCAAACCGGGACAGGGACTACGAGCAGTACTTC. Amino acids: CASSPNRDRDYEQYF. The rearrangement joins TRBV18 to TRBJ2-7, with 9 bases matching TRBD1. The trim removed 2 bases at V and 3 bases at J, leaving 5 bases unmatched. Germline V gives CDR1 KGHSH, CDR2 LQKENI. The CDR3 is 15 residues long.

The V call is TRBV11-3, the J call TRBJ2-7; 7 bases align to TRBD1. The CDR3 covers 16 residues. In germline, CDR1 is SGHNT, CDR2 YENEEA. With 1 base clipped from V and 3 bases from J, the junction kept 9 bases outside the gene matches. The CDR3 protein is CASSLGTGVSLYEQYF. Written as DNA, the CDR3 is TGTGCCAGCAGCTTAGGTACAGGGGTCTCACTCTACGAGCAGTACTTC. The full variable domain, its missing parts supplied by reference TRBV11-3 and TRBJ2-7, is EAGVVQSPRYKIIEKKQPVAFWCNPISGHNTLYWYLQNLGQGPELLIRYENEEAVDDSQLPKDRFSAERLKGVDSTLKIQPAELGDSAVYLCASSLGTGVSLYEQYFGPGTRLTVT.

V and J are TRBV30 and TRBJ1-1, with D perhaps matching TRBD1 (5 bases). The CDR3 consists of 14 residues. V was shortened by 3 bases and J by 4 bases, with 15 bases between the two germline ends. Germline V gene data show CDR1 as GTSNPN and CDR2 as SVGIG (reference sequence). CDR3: CAWSGGRLATEAFF. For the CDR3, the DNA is TGTGCCTGGAGCGGGGGACGGCTGGCCACTGAAGCTTTCTTT.

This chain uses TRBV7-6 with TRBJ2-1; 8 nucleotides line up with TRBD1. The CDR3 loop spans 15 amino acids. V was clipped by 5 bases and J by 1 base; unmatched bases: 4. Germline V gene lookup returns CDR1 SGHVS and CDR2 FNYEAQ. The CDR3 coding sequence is TGTGCCAGCAGCGGTCGGACAGGGTCCTACAATGAGCAGTTCTTC. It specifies CASSGRTGSYNEQFF.

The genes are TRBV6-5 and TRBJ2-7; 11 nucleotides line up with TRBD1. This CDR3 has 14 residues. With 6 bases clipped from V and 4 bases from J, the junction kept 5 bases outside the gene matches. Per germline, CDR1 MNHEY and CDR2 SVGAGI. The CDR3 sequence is CASSSGTGGYEQYF. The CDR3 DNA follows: TGTGCCAGCAGCTCCGGGACAGGGGGGTACGAGCAGTACTTC.

CDR3 DNA: TGTGCCAGCAGCCAAGACAGGGGAGCTGAAGCTTTCTTT. Amino acid sequence: CASSQDRGAEAFF. This rearrangement joins TRBV14 to TRBJ1-1, with D possibly being TRBD1 (6 bases). The V end lost 0 bases, the J end lost 6 bases, and 8 bases lay between the germline ends. The CDR3 runs to 13 residues. Germline V gives CDR1 SGHDN, CDR2 FVKESK.

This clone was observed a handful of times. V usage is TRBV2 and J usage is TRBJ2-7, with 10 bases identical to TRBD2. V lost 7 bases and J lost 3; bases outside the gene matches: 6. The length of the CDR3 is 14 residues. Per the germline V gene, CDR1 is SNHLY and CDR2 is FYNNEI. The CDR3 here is CASTRASGSYEQYF. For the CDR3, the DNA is TGTGCCAGCACCCGTGCTAGCGGGAGCTACGAGCAGTACTTC.

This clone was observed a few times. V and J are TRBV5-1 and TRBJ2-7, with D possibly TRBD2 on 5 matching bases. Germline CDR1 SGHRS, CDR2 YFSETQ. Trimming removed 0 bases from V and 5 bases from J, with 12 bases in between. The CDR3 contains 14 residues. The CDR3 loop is CASSLVAGANEQYF. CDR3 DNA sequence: TGCGCCAGCAGCTTGGTGGCGGGTGCTAACGAGCAGTACTTC.

CDR3 loop: CASSPPGGLAGGTQYF. CDR3 DNA: TGTGCCAGCTCACCCCCCGGAGGACTAGCGGGGGGGACCCAGTACTTC. This chain links TRBV18 with TRBJ2-5; TRBD2 matches at 14 bases. CDR1 KGHSH and CDR2 LQKENI come from the germline V gene. This CDR3 contains 16 residues. J gave up 7 bases and V 3 bases, and 7 bases lay outside the gene matches.

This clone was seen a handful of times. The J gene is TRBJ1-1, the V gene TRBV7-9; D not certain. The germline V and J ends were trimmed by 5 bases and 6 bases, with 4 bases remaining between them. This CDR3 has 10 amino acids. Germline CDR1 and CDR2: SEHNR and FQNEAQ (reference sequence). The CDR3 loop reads CASSASEAFF. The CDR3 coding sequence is TGTGCCAGCAGCGCGTCTGAAGCTTTCTTT.

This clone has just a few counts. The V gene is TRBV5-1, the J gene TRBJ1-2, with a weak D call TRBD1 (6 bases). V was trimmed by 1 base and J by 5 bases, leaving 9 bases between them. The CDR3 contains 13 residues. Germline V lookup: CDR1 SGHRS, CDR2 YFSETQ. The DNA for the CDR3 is TGCGCCAGCAGCTTGAACAGGGATTATGGCTACACCTTC. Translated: CASSLNRDYGYTF.

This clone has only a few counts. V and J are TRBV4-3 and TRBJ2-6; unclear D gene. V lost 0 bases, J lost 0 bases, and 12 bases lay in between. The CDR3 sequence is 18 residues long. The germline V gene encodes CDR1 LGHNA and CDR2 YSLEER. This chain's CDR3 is CASSQDPLTRSGANVLTF. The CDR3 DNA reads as TGCGCCAGCAGCCAAGATCCGTTGACACGCTCTGGGGCCAACGTCCTGACTTTC.